Shown below are 8 T cell receptor beta chains from a single sample sequenced in a study of T cell repertoires in cytomegalovirus infection. MiXCR, run by TCRdb on the reads, gives a single entry per CDR3 protein. The data show about 900,000 distinct CDR3 sequences, roughly 30% seen once. No antigen has been assigned to these receptors. The sequencing used cultured CD8+ T cells from PBMCs, collected from culture after CMV antigen stimulation. Receptor source: a human donor in good health (CMV status not recorded). Some clones in this sample may be carry-over from other donors' samples.

This clonotype was recorded once. It may be a read error: a sequence one base away is much more abundant. The chain links TRBV12-3 or TRBV12-4 to TRBJ1-1; unclear D gene. The CDR3 has 15 amino acids. CDR3 loop: CSSSLVIGIPTEAFF. CDR3 sequence (DNA): TGTTCCAGCAGTTTAGTTATAGGGATACCCACTGAAGCTTTCTTT.

In its sample, this clonotype was seen a few times. The chain recombines TRBV19 with TRBJ1-1; 9 nucleotides align to TRBD1. The CDR3 has 14 residues. With 9 bases clipped from V and 3 bases from J, the junction kept 8 bases outside the gene matches. CDR1 is LNHDA, CDR2 SQIVND, per germline (reference sequence). The CDR3 protein is CASKQGAKDTEAFF. Here the CDR3 DNA reads TGTGCCAGCAAACAGGGGGCGAAGGACACTGAAGCTTTCTTT.

Regarding this clonotype: An end of the junction does not agree with germline; a read error may underlie this. V is TRBV14 and J is TRBJ1-4, with D maybe TRBD1 (5 bases). The CDR3 length is 16 residues. Looked up from germline, CDR1 is SGHDN and CDR2 is FVKESK. The CDR3 bases are TGTGCCAGCAGCCAAGATAGCCGGGGGATGGGAGAAAGACTGTTTTTT. It translates to CASSQDSRGMGERLFF.

This clonotype showed up just a few times. The V gene is TRBV11-2, the J gene TRBJ2-1; TRBD1 matches 9 bases. The V and J ends lost 3 bases and 4 bases, in that order; junction bases with no gene match: 13. The CDR3 totals 18 residues. Germline CDR1 is SGHAT and CDR2 is FQNNGV. The CDR3 bases are TGTGCCAGCAGCTTTGGGTCTCTACGGGACAGGGTTTACAATGAGCAGTTCTTC. Amino acid sequence: CASSFGSLRDRVYNEQFF.

This clonotype was recorded only once. The genes are TRBV27 and TRBJ2-7; 8 bases match TRBD2. The CDR3 spans 15 residues. Germline lookup yields CDR1 MNHEY and CDR2 SMNVEV (reference sequence). Trimming at V came to 6 bases and at J to 3 bases, leaving 10 bases not matched to a gene. The CDR3 reads CASSHPGLGIYEQYF. Here the CDR3 DNA reads TGTGCCAGCAGCCACCCGGGACTAGGGATCTACGAGCAGTACTTC.

This clonotype was found many times. This chain uses TRBV7-8 with TRBJ1-1; D is unclear. V dropped 5 bases and J dropped 5 bases, with 15 bases sitting between them. Per germline, CDR1 SGHVS and CDR2 FQNEAQ. This CDR3 is 14 amino acids long. This CDR3 reads CASSADPPETEAFF. The CDR3 nucleotides are TGTGCCAGCAGCGCCGACCCCCCGGAGACTGAAGCTTTCTTT.

As to this clonotype: Germline and junction disagree at one end, which may indicate a read error. The rearrangement joins TRBV7-6 to TRBJ1-1; D is unresolved. The CDR3 runs 13 residues. Germline loops: CDR1 SGHVS, CDR2 FNYEAQ. CDR3 sequence (DNA): TGTGCTAGCAGCATAGTCCTGAACACTGAAGCTTTCTTT. Its translation: CASSIVLNTEAFF.

There are a few counts of this clonotype. The chain uses TRBV12-3 or TRBV12-4 and TRBJ2-5, with 11 bases identical to TRBD1. This CDR3 region has 14 residues. V lost 5 bases and J lost 5; bases outside the gene matches: 4. The CDR3, as DNA: TGTGCCAGCAGTGGACAGGGGGCGCGGGAGACCCAGTACTTC. Its protein product is CASSGQGARETQYF.